Following are 21 T cell receptor beta chains from one sample sequenced in a study of T cell responses to AZD1222 COVID-19 vaccine. The table came from immunoSEQ multiplex PCR; TCRdb's copy has only in-frame clones and leaves some out. The sample gives under 200,000 clones, about 90% of which show up once; 1.3% is in the top ten. Sequencing was performed on peripheral blood, taken 28 days after the second AZD1222 dose. The receptors originated from an adult who received the AZD1222 COVID-19 vaccine.

This chain joins TRBV2 and TRBJ1-1; 9 bases fit TRBD1. Trimming removed 6 bases from V and 1 base from J; junction bases left unmatched: 6. Germline V gene sequence: CDR1 SNHLY, CDR2 FYNNEI. CDR3 length: 15 amino acids. The DNA for the CDR3 is TGTGCCAGCAGGGGGTCACAGGGGGCGAACACTGAAGCTTTCTTT. It translates to CASRGSQGANTEAFF.

The chain has TRBV7-2 and TRBJ1-1; D gene ambiguous. CDR3 size: 14 residues. Trimming left V 8 bases short and J 1 base short, with 14 bases between. Germline CDR1 reads SGHTA; CDR2 reads FQGNSA. The CDR3 loop reads CASGRTPGNTEAFF. The CDR3 DNA is TGTGCCAGCGGCAGGACCCCGGGGAACACTGAAGCTTTCTTT.

V usage is TRBV30 and J usage is TRBJ2-4; no definite D call. V lost 0 bases, J lost 6 bases, and 15 bases lay in between. Per the germline V gene, CDR1 is GTSNPN and CDR2 is SVGIG (reference sequence). The length of the CDR3 is 15 residues. CDR3 nucleotide sequence: TGTGCCTGGAGTGTACGAGTGGGATCCCGAAACATTCAGTACTTC. This codes for CAWSVRVGSRNIQYF.

J is TRBJ1-5 and V is TRBV2; 8 positions match TRBD1. The CDR3 length is 14 residues. The V segment lost 6 bases and the J segment 7 bases; nucleotides outside the gene matches: 8. Germline V gene lookup returns CDR1 SNHLY and CDR2 FYNNEI. The CDR3 nucleotides are TGTGCCAGCAGCCTGACAGGGGCGGCACAGCCCCAGCATTTT. Its protein product is CASSLTGAAQPQHF.

This clone was seen a single time. This chain links TRBV30 with TRBJ1-6, with a tentative D call TRBD1 (6 bases). The CDR3 extends over 16 amino acids. CDR1 GTSNPN and CDR2 SVGIG come from the germline V gene (reference sequence). The V end was cut by 0 bases, the J end by 8 bases, with 17 bases between. This CDR3 is CAWSVTGQRAHSPLHF. DNA for the CDR3: TGTGCCTGGAGTGTAACGGGACAACGAGCCCATTCACCCCTCCACTTT.

The table lists this clone with a few counts. V and J are TRBV19 and TRBJ1-1; 8 nucleotides line up with TRBD1. V lost 5 bases and J lost 5; bases outside the gene matches: 7. Per germline, CDR1 LNHDA and CDR2 SQIVND (reference sequence). This CDR3 is built from 14 residues. CDR3 nucleotide sequence: TGTGCCAGTAGTGCGCAGGGGGCAGGGACTGAAGCTTTCTTT. It translates to CASSAQGAGTEAFF.

J is TRBJ2-1 and V is TRBV6-2 or TRBV6-3; TRBD2 matches at 7 bases. J was trimmed by 6 bases and V by 6 bases; bases with no gene match: 8. The germline gives CDR1 MNHEY, CDR2 SVGEGT. This CDR3 has 14 residues. This chain's CDR3 is CASSPGGRGNEQFF. CDR3 bases: TGTGCCAGCAGCCCCGGGGGGAGAGGCAATGAGCAGTTCTTC.

The chain links TRBV7-2 to TRBJ1-1; D is undetermined. The CDR3 consists of 17 residues. V was clipped by 2 bases and J by 5 bases, with 21 bases between them. Germline V gives CDR1 SGHTA, CDR2 FQGNSA. The CDR3 protein is CASSLTRVDPWGTEAFF. The CDR3 coding sequence is TGTGCCAGCAGCTTAACCCGTGTTGACCCATGGGGAACTGAAGCTTTCTTT.

CDR3 in amino acids: CASSIDQGHNQPQHF. The CDR3, as DNA: TGTGCCAGTAGTATCGATCAGGGCCACAATCAGCCCCAGCATTTT. The chain carries TRBV19 and TRBJ1-5; a possible D gene is TRBD1 (5 bases). The CDR3 covers 15 residues. CDR1 and CDR2 from the germline V gene are LNHDA and SQIVND (reference sequence). V shed 3 bases and J shed 3 bases, with 12 bases lying between them. The whole variable domain, filled in from reference TRBV19 and TRBJ1-5, reads DGGITQSPKYLFRKEGQNVTLSCEQNLNHDAMYWYRQDPGQGLRLIYYSQIVNDFQKGDIAEGYSVSREKKESFPLTVTSAQKNPTAFYLCASSIDQGHNQPQHFGDGTRLSIL.

CDR3 nucleotide sequence: TGCGCCAGCAGCCTCCTCCCCTCGACTAGATCTAGCACAGATACGCAGTATTTT. Translation gives CASSLLPSTRSSTDTQYF. The chain uses TRBV5-1 and TRBJ2-3; tentatively, D is TRBD2 (6 bases). This CDR3 contains 18 residues. The ends were cut back, 4 bases at V and 0 bases at J, with 21 bases in the middle. Germline V CDR1 and CDR2: SGHRS, YFSETQ. The entire variable domain, with the rest obtained from reference TRBV5-1 and TRBJ2-3, is as follows: KAGVTQTPRYLIKTRGQQVTLSCSPISGHRSVSWYQQTPGQGLQFLFEYFSETQRNKGNFPGRFSGRQFSNSRSEMNVSTLELGDSALYLCASSLLPSTRSSTDTQYFGPGTRLTVL.

J is TRBJ1-1 and V is TRBV5-1; D is possibly TRBD1 (6 bases). V lost 2 bases to trimming and J lost 3 bases, with 11 bases between them. In germline, CDR1 is SGHRS, CDR2 YFSETQ. This CDR3 is 14 amino acids long. The CDR3 region is CASSLGGEDTEAFF. Written as DNA, the CDR3 is TGCGCCAGCAGCTTAGGGGGGGAGGACACTGAAGCTTTCTTT.

This chain links TRBV11-2 with TRBJ2-4; D unclear. Trimming removed 0 bases from V and 0 bases from J, with 9 bases in between. The length of the CDR3 is 16 residues. Germline CDR1 is SGHAT and CDR2 is FQNNGV. The CDR3 DNA is TGTGCCAGCAGCTTAGATTCCCAGCTAGCCAAAAACATTCAGTACTTC. Amino acids: CASSLDSQLAKNIQYF.

The V and J genes are TRBV6-1 and TRBJ2-1; 8 bases line up with TRBD2. With V trimmed by 0 bases and J by 3 bases, 1 base remained unmatched. CDR1 is MNHNS, CDR2 SASEGT, per germline. This CDR3 comprises 15 residues. This chain's CDR3 is CASSEAAGGYNEQFF. The CDR3, as DNA: TGTGCCAGCAGTGAAGCTGCGGGAGGCTACAATGAGCAGTTCTTC.

This clone was seen just once. This chain links TRBV29-1 with TRBJ1-5, with TRBD1 matching 9 bases. The ends lost 4 bases at V and 6 bases at J; junction bases unmatched: 7. The CDR3 sequence is 14 residues long. Looked up from germline, CDR1 is SQVTM and CDR2 is ANQGSEA. For the CDR3, the DNA is TGCAGCGTTGCTGGGGACAGGGACGGTCAGCCCCAGCATTTT. This encodes CSVAGDRDGQPQHF.

The rearrangement joins TRBV19 to TRBJ2-1; D possibly uses TRBD1 or TRBD2 (6 bases each). This CDR3 is 15 amino acids long. Trimming shortened V by 7 bases and J by 1 base, and 14 bases separated the two germline ends. Germline V CDR1 and CDR2: LNHDA, SQIVND (reference sequence). The CDR3 region is CASTIEGGSYNEQFF. DNA of the CDR3: TGTGCCAGTACCATCGAGGGGGGATCCTACAATGAGCAGTTCTTC.

The genes are TRBV30 and TRBJ2-4; the D is unclear. The V end was cut by 0 bases, the J end by 0 bases, with 0 bases between. The CDR3 length is 12 residues. The germline V gene has CDR1 GTSNPN and CDR2 SVGIG (reference sequence). The CDR3 loop is CAWSVAKNIQYF. The CDR3 nucleotides read TGTGCCTGGAGTGTAGCCAAAAACATTCAGTACTTC.

This sequence joins TRBV6-6 and TRBJ1-2; D gene unclear. Germline loops: CDR1 MNHNY, CDR2 SVGAGI (reference sequence). V was pared by 5 bases and J by 6 bases, with 13 bases between. The CDR3 covers 13 residues. CDR3 sequence: CASSQRPGDGYTF. CDR3 bases: TGTGCCAGCAGTCAAAGACCCGGAGATGGCTACACCTTC.

The gene calls are TRBV21-1 and TRBJ2-7. TRBV21-1 is shown as a pseudogene. The CDR3 is made up of 18 amino acids. As DNA, the CDR3 is TGTGCCAGCAGCAGCAGGACTACCGGGACAAGGCCCTACTACGAGCAGTACTTC. Translating it yields CASSSRTTGTRPYYEQYF.

This clone was seen ten or more times. The chain combines TRBV2 with TRBJ1-2; maybe TRBD1 (6 bases). Germline V gives CDR1 SNHLY, CDR2 FYNNEI. Trimming took off 0 bases at V and 7 bases at J, with 12 bases between the two ends. The CDR3 extends over 14 amino acids. CDR3 in amino acids: CASSEALGGFGYTF. The CDR3 DNA is TGTGCCAGCAGTGAAGCGCTAGGGGGATTTGGCTACACCTTC.

The chain recombines TRBV7-8 with TRBJ1-4; possible D gene TRBD1, 5 bases. This CDR3 region has 13 residues. Germline V gene sequence: CDR1 SGHVS, CDR2 FQNEAQ. Trimming shortened V by 4 bases and J by 5 bases, and 8 bases separated the two germline ends. CDR3 amino acids: CASSWGGNEKLFF. The CDR3, as DNA: TGTGCCAGCAGCTGGGGGGGAAATGAAAAACTGTTTTTT.

This chain connects TRBV29-1 to TRBJ2-5; D gene unclear. Germline V gives CDR1 SQVTM, CDR2 ANQGSEA. This CDR3 spans 13 amino acids. V lost 0 bases and J lost 0, with 5 bases in between. The CDR3 protein is CSVEEPNQETQYF. The CDR3 region has the DNA TGCAGCGTTGAAGAGCCCAACCAAGAGACCCAGTACTTC.